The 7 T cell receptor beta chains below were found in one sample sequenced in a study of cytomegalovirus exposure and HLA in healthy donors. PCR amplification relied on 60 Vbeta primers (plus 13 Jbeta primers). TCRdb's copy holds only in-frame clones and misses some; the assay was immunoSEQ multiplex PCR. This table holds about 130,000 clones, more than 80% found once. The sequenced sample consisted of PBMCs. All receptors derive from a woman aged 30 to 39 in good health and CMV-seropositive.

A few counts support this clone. The CDR3 nucleotides are TGTGCCAGCAGCCAACTGACAGGGCCTATAGCCCAGCATTTT. It yields the protein CASSQLTGPIAQHF. The chain couples TRBV28 to TRBJ1-5; TRBD1 matches 7 bases. With 6 bases clipped from V and 11 bases from J, the junction kept 13 bases outside the gene matches. The CDR3 runs 14 residues. The V gene's germline CDR1 is MDHEN and CDR2 SYDVKM.

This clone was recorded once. CDR3 in DNA: TGTGCTAGTGGCCCCGGGGGACAGGGGGCCTTTGAAAAACTGTTTTTT. As protein: CASGPGGQGAFEKLFF. This chain connects TRBV12-5 to TRBJ1-4; 12 bases match TRBD1. V was pared by 6 bases and J by 7 bases, with 9 bases of the junction left unmatched. Germline V lookup: CDR1 LGHNT, CDR2 FRNRAP. The CDR3 sequence is 16 residues long.

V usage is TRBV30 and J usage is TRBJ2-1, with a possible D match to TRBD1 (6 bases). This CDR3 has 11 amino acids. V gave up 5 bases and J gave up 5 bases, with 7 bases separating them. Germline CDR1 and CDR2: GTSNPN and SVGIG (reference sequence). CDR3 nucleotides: TGTGCCTGGGGGGGCAACAATGAGCAGTTCTTC. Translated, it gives CAWGGNNEQFF.

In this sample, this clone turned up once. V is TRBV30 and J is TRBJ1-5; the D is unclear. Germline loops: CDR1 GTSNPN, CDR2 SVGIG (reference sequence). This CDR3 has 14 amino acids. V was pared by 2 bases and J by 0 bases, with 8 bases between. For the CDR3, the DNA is TGTGCCTGGAGTCAATTAGATAGCAATCAGCCCCAGCATTTT. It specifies CAWSQLDSNQPQHF.

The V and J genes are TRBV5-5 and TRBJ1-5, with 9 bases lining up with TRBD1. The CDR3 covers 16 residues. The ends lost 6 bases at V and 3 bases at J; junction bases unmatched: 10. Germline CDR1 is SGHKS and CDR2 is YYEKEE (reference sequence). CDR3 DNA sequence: TGTGCCAGCAAAAGGACAGGGGATCGGTACAATCAGCCCCAGCATTTT. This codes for CASKRTGDRYNQPQHF. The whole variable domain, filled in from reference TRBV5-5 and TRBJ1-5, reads DAGVTQSPTHLIKTRGQQVTLRCSPISGHKSVSWYQQVLGQGPQFIFQYYEKEERGRGNFPDRFSARQFPNYSSELNVNALLLGDSALYLCASKRTGDRYNQPQHFGDGTRLSIL.

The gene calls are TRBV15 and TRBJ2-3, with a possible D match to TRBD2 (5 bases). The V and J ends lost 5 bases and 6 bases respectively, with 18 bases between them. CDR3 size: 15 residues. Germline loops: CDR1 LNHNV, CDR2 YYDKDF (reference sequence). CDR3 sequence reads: CATSPERLPGDTQYF. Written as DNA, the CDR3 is TGTGCCACCAGCCCTGAGCGGCTACCGGGCGATACGCAGTATTTT.

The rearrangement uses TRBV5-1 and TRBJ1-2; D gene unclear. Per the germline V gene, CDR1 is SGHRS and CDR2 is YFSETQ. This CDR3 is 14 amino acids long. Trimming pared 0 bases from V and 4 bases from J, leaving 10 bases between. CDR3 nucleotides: TGCGCCAGCAGCTTGGGGGAGGAATTCTATGGCTACACCTTC. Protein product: CASSLGEEFYGYTF.